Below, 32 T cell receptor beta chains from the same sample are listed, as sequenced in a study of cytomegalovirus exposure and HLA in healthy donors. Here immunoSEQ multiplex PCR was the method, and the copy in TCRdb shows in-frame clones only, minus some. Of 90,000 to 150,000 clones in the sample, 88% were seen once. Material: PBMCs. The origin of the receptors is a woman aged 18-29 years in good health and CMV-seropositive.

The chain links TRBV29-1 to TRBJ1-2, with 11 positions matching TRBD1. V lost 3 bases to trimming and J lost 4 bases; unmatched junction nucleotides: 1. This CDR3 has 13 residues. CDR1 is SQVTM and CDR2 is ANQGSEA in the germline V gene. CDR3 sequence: CSVDGQGAYGYTF. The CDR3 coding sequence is TGCAGCGTTGATGGACAGGGGGCCTATGGCTACACCTTC.

In DNA, the CDR3 is TGTGCCAGTAGTATAGCCCGGCAGGGCACTAACTATGGCTACACCTTC. It is translated as CASSIARQGTNYGYTF. The chain links TRBV19 to TRBJ1-2; D is perhaps TRBD1 (5 bases). This CDR3 has 16 residues. V was pared by 1 base and J by 0 bases, with 12 bases between. The germline CDR1 and CDR2 sequences are LNHDA and SQIVND (reference sequence).

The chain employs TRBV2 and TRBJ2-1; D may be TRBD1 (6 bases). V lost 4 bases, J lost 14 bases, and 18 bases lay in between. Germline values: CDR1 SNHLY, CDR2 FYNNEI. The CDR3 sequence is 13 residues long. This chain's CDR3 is CASSAGQLGAKFF. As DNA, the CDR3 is TGTGCCAGCAGTGCAGGACAGCTCGGAGCCAAGTTCTTC.

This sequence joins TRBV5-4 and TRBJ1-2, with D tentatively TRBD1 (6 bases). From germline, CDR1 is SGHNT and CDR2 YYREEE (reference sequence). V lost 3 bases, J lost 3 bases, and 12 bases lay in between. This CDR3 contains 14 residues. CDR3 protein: CASSWGGQYYGYTF. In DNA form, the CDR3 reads TGTGCCAGCAGCTGGGGGGGCCAGTACTATGGCTACACCTTC.

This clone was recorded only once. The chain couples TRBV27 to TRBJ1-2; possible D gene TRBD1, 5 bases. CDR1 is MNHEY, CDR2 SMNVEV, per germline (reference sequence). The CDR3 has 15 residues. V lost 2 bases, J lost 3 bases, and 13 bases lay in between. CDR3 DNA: TGTGCCAGCAGTTTAATAAGGGGCTTAGACTATGGCTACACCTTC. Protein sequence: CASSLIRGLDYGYTF.

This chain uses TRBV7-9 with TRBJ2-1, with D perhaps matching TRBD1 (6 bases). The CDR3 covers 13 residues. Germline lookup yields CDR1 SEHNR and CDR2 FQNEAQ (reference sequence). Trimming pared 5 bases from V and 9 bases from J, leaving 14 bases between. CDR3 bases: TGTGCCAGCAGCCTGACAGGTAACAGTGAGCAGTTCTTC. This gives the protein CASSLTGNSEQFF.

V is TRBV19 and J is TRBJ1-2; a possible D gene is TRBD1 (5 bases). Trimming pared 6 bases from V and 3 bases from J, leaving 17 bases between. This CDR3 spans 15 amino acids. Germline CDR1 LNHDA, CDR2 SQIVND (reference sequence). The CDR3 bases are TGTGCCAGTAGCACACAGGATCTAACGCACTATGGCTACACCTTC. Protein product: CASSTQDLTHYGYTF.

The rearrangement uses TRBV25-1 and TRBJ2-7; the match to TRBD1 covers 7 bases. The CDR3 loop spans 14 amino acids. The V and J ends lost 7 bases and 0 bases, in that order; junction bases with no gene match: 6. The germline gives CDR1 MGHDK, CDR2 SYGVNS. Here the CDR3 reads CASIRQGRSYEQYF. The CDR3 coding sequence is TGTGCCAGCATTCGACAGGGACGCTCCTACGAGCAGTACTTC.

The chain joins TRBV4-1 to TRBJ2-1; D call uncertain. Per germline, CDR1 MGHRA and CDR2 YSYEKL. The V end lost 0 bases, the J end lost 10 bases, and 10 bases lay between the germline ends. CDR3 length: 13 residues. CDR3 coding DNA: TGCGCCAGCAGCCAAGACGGCAGGTGGGAGCAGTTCTTC. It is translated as CASSQDGRWEQFF.

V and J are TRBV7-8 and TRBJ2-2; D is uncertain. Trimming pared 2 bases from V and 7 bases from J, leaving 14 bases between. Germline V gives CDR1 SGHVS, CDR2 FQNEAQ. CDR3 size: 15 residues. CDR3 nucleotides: TGTGCCAGCAGCTTAAAGCCCGCCATGCTCGGGGAGCTGTTTTTT. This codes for CASSLKPAMLGELFF. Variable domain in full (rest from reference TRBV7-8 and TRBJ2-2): GAGVSQSPRYKVAKRGQDVALRCDPISGHVSLFWYQQALGQGPEFLTYFQNEAQLDKSGLPSDRFFAERPEGSVSTLKIQRTQQEDSAVYLCASSLKPAMLGELFFGEGSRLTVL.

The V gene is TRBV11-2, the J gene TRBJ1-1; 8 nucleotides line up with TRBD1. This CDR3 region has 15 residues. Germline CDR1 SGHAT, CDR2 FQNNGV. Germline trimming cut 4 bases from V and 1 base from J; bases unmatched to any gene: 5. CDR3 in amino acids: CASSYDRGRNTEAFF. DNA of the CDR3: TGTGCCAGCAGCTACGACAGGGGCAGGAACACTGAAGCTTTCTTT.

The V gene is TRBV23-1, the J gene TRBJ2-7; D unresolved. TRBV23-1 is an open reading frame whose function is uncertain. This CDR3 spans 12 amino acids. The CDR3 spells CVLQVGVYEQYF. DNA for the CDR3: TGCGTCCTGCAGGTAGGTGTCTACGAGCAGTACTTC.

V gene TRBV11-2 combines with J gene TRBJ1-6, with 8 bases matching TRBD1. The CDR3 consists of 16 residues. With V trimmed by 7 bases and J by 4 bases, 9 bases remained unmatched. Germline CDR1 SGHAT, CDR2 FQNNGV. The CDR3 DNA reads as TGTGCCAGCAACGTGGGTCGGGACAGGTATAATTCACCCCTCCACTTT. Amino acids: CASNVGRDRYNSPLHF.

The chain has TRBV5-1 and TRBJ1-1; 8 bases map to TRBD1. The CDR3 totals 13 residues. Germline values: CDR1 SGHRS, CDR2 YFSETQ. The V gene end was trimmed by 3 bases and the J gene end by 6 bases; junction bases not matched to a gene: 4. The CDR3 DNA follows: TGCGCCAGCAGCTCCACAGGGGGGGCTGAAGCTTTCTTT. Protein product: CASSSTGGAEAFF.

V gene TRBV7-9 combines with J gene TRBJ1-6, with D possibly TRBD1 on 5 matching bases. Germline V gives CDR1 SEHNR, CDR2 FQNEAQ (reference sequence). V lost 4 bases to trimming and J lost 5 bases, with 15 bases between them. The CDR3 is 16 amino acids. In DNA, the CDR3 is TGTGCCAGCAGCTCATCCGGGACTCGCCATAATTCACCCCTCCACTTT. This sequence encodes CASSSSGTRHNSPLHF.

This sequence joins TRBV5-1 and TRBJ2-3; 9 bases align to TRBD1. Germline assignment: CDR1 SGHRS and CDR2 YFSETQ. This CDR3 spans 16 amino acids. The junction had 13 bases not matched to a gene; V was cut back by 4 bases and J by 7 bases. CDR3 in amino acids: CASSADRDRAQHTQYF. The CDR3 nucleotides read TGCGCCAGCAGCGCAGACCGGGACAGGGCCCAGCATACGCAGTATTTT.

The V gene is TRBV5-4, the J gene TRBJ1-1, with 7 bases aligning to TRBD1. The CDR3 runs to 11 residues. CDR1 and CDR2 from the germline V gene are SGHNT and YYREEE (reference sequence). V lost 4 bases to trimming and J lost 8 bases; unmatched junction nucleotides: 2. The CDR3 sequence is CASSLGQEAFF. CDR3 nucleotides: TGTGCCAGCAGCCTGGGACAGGAAGCTTTCTTT.

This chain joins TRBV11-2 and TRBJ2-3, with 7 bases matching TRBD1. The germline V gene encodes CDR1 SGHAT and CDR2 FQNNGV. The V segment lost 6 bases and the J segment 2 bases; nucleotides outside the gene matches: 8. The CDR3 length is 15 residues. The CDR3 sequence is CASRLGTAHTDTQYF. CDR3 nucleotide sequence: TGTGCCAGCAGATTGGGGACAGCCCACACAGATACGCAGTATTTT.

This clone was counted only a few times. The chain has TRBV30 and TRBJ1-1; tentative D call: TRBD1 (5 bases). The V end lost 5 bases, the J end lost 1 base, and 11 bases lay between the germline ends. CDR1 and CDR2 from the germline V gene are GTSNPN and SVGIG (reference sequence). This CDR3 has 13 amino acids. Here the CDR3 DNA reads TGTGCCTGGGGTAAGACAGAGAACACTGAAGCTTTCTTT. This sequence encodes CAWGKTENTEAFF.

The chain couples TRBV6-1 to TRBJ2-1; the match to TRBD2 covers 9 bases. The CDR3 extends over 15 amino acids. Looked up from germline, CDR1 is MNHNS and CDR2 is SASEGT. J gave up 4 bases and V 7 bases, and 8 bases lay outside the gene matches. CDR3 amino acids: CASTISGSPYNEQFF. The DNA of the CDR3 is TGTGCCAGCACGATTAGCGGGAGTCCTTACAATGAGCAGTTCTTC.

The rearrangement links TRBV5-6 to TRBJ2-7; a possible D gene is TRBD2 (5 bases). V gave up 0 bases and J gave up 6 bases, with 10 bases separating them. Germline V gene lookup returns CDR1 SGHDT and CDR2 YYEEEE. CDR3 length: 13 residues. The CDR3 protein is CASSLGGRTEQYF. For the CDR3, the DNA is TGTGCCAGCAGCTTGGGAGGGCGGACCGAGCAGTACTTC.

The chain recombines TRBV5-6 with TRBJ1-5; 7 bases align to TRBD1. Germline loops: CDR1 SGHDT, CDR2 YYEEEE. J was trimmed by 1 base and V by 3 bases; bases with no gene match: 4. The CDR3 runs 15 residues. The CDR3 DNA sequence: TGTGCCAGCAGCTCCGAAGGGGGCAGCAATCAGCCCCAGCATTTT. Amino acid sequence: CASSSEGGSNQPQHF.

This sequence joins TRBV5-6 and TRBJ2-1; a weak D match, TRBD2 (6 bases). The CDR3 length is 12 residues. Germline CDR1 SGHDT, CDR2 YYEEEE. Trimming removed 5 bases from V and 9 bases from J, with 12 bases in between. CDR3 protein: CASSTTGGEQFF. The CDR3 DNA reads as TGTGCCAGCAGTACCACCGGGGGTGAGCAGTTCTTC. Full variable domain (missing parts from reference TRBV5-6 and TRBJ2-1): DAGVTQSPTHLIKTRGQQVTLRCSPKSGHDTVSWYQQALGQGPQFIFQYYEEEERQRGNFPDRFSGHQFPNYSSELNVNALLLGDSALYLCASSTTGGEQFFGPGTRLTVL.

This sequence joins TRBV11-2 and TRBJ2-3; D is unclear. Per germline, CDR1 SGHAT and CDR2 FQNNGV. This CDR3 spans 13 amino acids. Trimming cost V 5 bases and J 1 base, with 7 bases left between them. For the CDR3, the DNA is TGTGCCAGCAGCGGGCAGCGCACAGATACGCAGTATTTT. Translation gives CASSGQRTDTQYF.

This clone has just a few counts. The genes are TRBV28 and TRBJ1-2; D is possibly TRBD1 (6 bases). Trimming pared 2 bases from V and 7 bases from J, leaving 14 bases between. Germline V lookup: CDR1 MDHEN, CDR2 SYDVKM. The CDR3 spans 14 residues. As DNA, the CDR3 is TGTGCCAGCAGTTTAACCAGGGGCGAGGGTGGCTACACCTTC. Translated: CASSLTRGEGGYTF.

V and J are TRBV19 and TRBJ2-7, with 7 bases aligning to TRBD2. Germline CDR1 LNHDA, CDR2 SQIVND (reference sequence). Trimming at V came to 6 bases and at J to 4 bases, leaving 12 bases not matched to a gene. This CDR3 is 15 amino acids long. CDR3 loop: CASSPGRGALYEQYF. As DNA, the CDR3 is TGTGCCAGTAGCCCAGGGAGGGGAGCCCTATACGAGCAGTACTTC.

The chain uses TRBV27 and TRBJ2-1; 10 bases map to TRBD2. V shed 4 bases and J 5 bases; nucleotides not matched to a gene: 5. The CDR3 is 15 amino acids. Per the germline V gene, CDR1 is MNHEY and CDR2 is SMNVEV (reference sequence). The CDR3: CASSSTSGTHNEQFF. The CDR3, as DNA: TGTGCCAGCAGTTCCACTAGCGGGACTCACAATGAGCAGTTCTTC.

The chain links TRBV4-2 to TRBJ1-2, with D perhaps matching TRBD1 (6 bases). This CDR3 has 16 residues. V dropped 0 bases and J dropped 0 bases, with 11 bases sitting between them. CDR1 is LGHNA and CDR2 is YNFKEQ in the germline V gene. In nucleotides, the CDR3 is TGTGCCAGCAGCCAAGATGGGGGCAAGACTAACTATGGCTACACCTTC. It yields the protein CASSQDGGKTNYGYTF.

CDR3 in DNA: TGTGCCAGTAGTCGACAGGGCTACGAGCAGTACTTC. Protein product: CASSRQGYEQYF. This chain links TRBV19 with TRBJ2-7; 7 nucleotides line up with TRBD1. This CDR3 has 12 amino acids. J gave up 3 bases and V 5 bases, and 1 base lay outside the gene matches. In germline, CDR1 is LNHDA, CDR2 SQIVND (reference sequence).

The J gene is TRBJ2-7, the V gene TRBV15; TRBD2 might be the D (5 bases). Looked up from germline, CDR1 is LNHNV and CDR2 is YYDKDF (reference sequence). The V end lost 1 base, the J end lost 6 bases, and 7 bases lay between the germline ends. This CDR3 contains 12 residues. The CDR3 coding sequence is TGTGCCACCAGCAGAGCAGCGGCCGAGCAGTACTTC. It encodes CATSRAAAEQYF. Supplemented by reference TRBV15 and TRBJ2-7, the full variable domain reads DAMVIQNPRYQVTQFGKPVTLSCSQTLNHNVMYWYQQKSSQAPKLLFHYYDKDFNNEADTPDNFQSRRPNTSFCFLDIRSPGLGDTAMYLCATSRAAAEQYFGPGTRLTVT.

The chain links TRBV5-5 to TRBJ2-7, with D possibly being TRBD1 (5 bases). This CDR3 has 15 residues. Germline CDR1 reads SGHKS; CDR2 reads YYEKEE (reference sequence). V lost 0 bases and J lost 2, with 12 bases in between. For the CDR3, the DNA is TGTGCCAGCAGCTTGGCGGCAGGGCAAACCTACGAGCAGTACTTC. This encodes CASSLAAGQTYEQYF.

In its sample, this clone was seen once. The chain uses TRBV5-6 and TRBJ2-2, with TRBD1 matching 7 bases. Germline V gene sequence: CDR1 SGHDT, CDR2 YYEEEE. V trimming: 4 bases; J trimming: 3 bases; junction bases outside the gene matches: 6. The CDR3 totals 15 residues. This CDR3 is CASSRQGLDTGELFF. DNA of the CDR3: TGTGCCAGCAGCCGACAGGGTCTGGACACCGGGGAGCTGTTTTTT.